A single T cell receptor (beta chain) is shown here with its context. Its antigen is currently unknown. CDR1 is SGHTA and CDR2 is FQGTGA in the germline V gene. CDR3 length: 15 amino acids. This specimen belongs to a study of post-analysis software for immune sequencing data. Unique molecular identifiers featured in each of the TCR beta cDNA libraries. The source material, roughly 0.9 to 11 million T cells, gave rise to 500,000 or so cDNA molecules. A single record per CDR3 protein comes from TCRdb applying MiXCR to the PCR reads. The repertoire holds approximately 770,000 distinct CDR3 sequences, with about half as singletons. Findings and caveats of the study: The normalized Chao1 diversity of multiple sclerosis patients was significantly lower than that of controls. Controls showed lower frequencies than patients for five TRBV segments, and TRBV5-6, TRBV5-1 and TRBV20-1 were among these.

The material sequenced was blood. V and J are TRBV7-3 and TRBJ2-4; D perhaps matches TRBD2 (6 bases). The closer fit of TRBJ2-5 to the DNA end suggests the J call may be wrong. The sequence was collected from a girl aged 5 to 17 with multiple sclerosis. DNA of the CDR3: TGTGCCAGCAGCTTAACTGGAACGGGAGAAGAGACCCAGTACTTC. Translating it yields CASSLTGTGEETQYF.